The rows below give T cell receptor beta chains drawn from one sample of a study of Graves' ophthalmopathy and Graves' hyperthyroidism. TCRdb analysed the multiplex PCR reads with MiXCR anew, one entry per CDR3 protein. The data show 500,000 to 800,000 distinct CDR3 sequences, more than 40% seen once. The sample was peripheral blood. The receptors were sampled from an adult man with Graves' ophthalmopathy. Each CDR3 is given with its conserved first and last residue. The D gene is left open where the match is weak. Part of the rows lack a size; the others show once, few, many or a class for expanded clones.

D	V	size	J	DNA	CDR3
NA	TRBV2	NA	TRBJ2-2	TGTGCCAGCCAGGGGCAGGCGAACACCGGGGAGCTGTTTTTT	CASQGQANTGELFF
NA	TRBV20-1	many	TRBJ1-2	TGCAGTGCTAGAGCCCCGGCAGATGGCTACACCTTC	CSARAPADGYTF
NA	TRBV18	NA	TRBJ2-7	TGTGCCAGCTCACCAAGGGAAGGCCGCTACGAGCAGTACTTC	CASSPREGRYEQYF
NA	TRBV5-5	NA	TRBJ2-6	TGTGCCAGCATTAATAGCCTTTACTCTGGGGCCAACGTCCTGACTTTC	CASINSLYSGANVLTF
TRBD1	TRBV5-1	many	TRBJ2-7	TGCGCCAGCAGCTTGCTGGACAGGGGGCGCGAGCAGTACTTC	CASSLLDRGREQYF
NA	TRBV7-9	many	TRBJ2-7	TGTGCCAGCAGCTCCGGACAGACCTCTTCCGAGCAGTACTTC	CASSSGQTSSEQYF
TRBD1	TRBV12-3/TRBV12-4	NA	TRBJ1-4	TGTGCCAGCAGTCTCGAGACAGGGGCAACTAATGAAAAACTGTTTTTT	CASSLETGATNEKLFF
NA	TRBV4-3	NA	TRBJ2-7	TGCGCCAGCAGCCAAGGTGTCCTAGATGAGCAGTACTTC	CASSQGVLDEQYF
TRBD1	TRBV19	few	TRBJ1-5	TGTGCCAGTAGGAAAAAAGCAAACCGGGACAGGGGACGAGGGCAGCCCCAGCATTTT	CASRKKANRDRGRGQPQHF
TRBD1	TRBV7-8	many	TRBJ2-6	TGTGCCAGCAGCTTTAGCAAGGACAGGGGGCACGGGGCCAACGTCCTGACTTTC	CASSFSKDRGHGANVLTF
NA	TRBV29-1	NA	TRBJ2-3	TGCAGCGTTGCCACGGGTCATGAAGATACGCAGTATTTT	CSVATGHEDTQYF
TRBD2	TRBV20-1	NA	TRBJ2-7	TGCAGTGCTAGAGCGGGAGGGCCGGAGGAGCAGTACTTC	CSARAGGPEEQYF
NA	TRBV4-1	few	TRBJ1-4	TGCGCCAGCAGCCTAGGGCCCTTGGCTGAAAAACTGTTTTTT	CASSLGPLAEKLFF
NA	TRBV2	many	TRBJ1-1	TGTGCCAGCAGTGAGGGCCTTGAAGCTTTCTTT	CASSEGLEAFF
NA	TRBV2	NA	TRBJ2-2	TGTGCCAGCAGTCAAAACAGGGATCAGGGGAACACCGGGGAGCTGTTTTTT	CASSQNRDQGNTGELFF